The clone carrying this TCR beta chain was observed many times. Its antigen is undetermined. Its ends do not fully match the called genes, so a read error is possible. This sample was included in a study of T cells in Graves' hyperthyroidism and ophthalmopathy. Study-wide results and caveats: A model built on 13 V-J features separated ophthalmopathy from stable hyperthyroidism. Blood also carried most thyroid clonotypes expanded above 0.001.

CDR1 and CDR2 (germline): LGHNA, YNFKEQ. The CDR3 runs to 11 residues. TCR beta CDR3 regions were amplified from RNA. The TCR CDR3 was amplified in a first-round RT-PCR using the HTBI primer set. TCRdb re-analysed the multiplex PCR reads in MiXCR, keeping a single row per CDR3 protein. This repertoire shows around 350,000 distinct CDR3 sequences, about 18% found once; its top ten account for about 4%. Fresh peripheral blood, approximately 9.6 ml, yielded the PBMCs. Sequenced input: blood. This chain links TRBV4-2 with TRBJ1-3; 8 nucleotides align to TRBD1. The source of this sequence is a woman aged 18 to 35 with Graves' hyperthyroidism. The CDR3 here is CASSRGQAIDF. CDR3 sequence (DNA): TGTGCCAGCAGCCGGGGACAGGCGATTGATTTT.